The next 2 T cell receptor beta chains were all read from a single sample in a study of blood T cell repertoires in COVID-19. Profiled with immunoSEQ multiplex PCR; TCRdb holds only in-frame clones, not every one. There are roughly 89,000 clones in the sample; 65% to 85% occur only once, and around 15% lies in the top ten. Sequenced: peripheral blood. These receptors all come from a woman older than 75 with acute or convalescent COVID-19.

V gene TRBV7-9 combines with J gene TRBJ1-5, with TRBD1 matching over 7 bases. V shed 5 bases and J 9 bases; nucleotides not matched to a gene: 13. Germline CDR1 reads SEHNR; CDR2 reads FQNEAQ (reference sequence). CDR3 length: 15 residues. DNA of the CDR3: TGTGCCAGCAGCCCCGGGACAGTCCCCCGGGCGCCCCAGCATTTT. This codes for CASSPGTVPRAPQHF.

This chain connects TRBV15 to TRBJ1-5, with D unclear. Germline lookup yields CDR1 LNHNV and CDR2 YYDKDF (reference sequence). Trimming cost V 0 bases and J 6 bases, with 9 bases left between them. CDR3 length equals 14 residues. Here the CDR3 reads CATSRDGPGQPQHF. CDR3 bases: TGTGCCACCAGCAGAGATGGTCCGGGTCAGCCCCAGCATTTT.